This TCR beta chain was sequenced for a study of spatial heterogeneity in lung cancer. TCRdb ran MiXCR on the 5' RACE reads and lists one entry per CDR3 protein. This table has around 60,000 distinct CDR3 sequences, 8% to 9% appearing once. This clonotype was detected a few times. Regarding time point: sample taken at primary tumor resection. Whole RNA obtained from tumor, nontumor lung or frozen PBMC underwent sequencing without sorting. Samples were donated by 72 untreated early-stage non-small cell lung cancer patients. The CDR3 is made up of 15 amino acids. V lost 0 bases and J lost 1, with 10 bases in between. CDR1 is SGHNT, CDR2 YYREEE, per germline (reference sequence).

Source: PBMCs, taken at surgery. This clonotype was sampled from a female donor with early-stage non-small cell lung cancer. The chain recombines TRBV5-4 with TRBJ2-5; perhaps TRBD2 as D (6 bases). The CDR3 nucleotides read TGTGCCAGCAGCTTGGATGGGGGACTCCAAGAGACCCAGTACTTC. Residues: CASSLDGGLQETQYF.